The clone carrying this T cell receptor beta chain was seen at least ten times. Its target is unknown. TCR cDNA was made by 5'RACE template switching, adding a universal primer site and UMIs. MiXCR was run by TCRdb on the 5' RACE reads, yielding one entry per CDR3 protein. In the table there are 310,000 or so distinct CDR3 sequences, 6.8% of which are singletons. The data derive from a study of T cells after yellow fever vaccination. Across the whole study: Those fractions that held only low numbers of cells were prepared using the SMART-Seq v4 Ultra Low Input RNA kit. Study-wide findings and caveats: Subsequent to the booster, the majority of primary-vaccination clones reappeared (about 97% CD4, around 90% CD8).

Trimming shortened V by 2 bases and J by 4 bases, and 13 bases separated the two germline ends. This CDR3 contains 15 residues. This receptor was identified in a young man who received the YFV17D yellow fever vaccine. The gene calls are TRBV12-3 or TRBV12-4 and TRBJ2-3; no clear D gene. Sequenced here: PBMCs, sampled more than 40 days after the first yellow fever vaccination. CDR3 protein: CASSLQAQSSDTQYF. CDR3 in DNA: TGTGCCAGCAGTTTACAGGCACAGTCCTCAGATACGCAGTATTTT.